This T cell receptor beta chain was retrieved from a study of blood T cell repertoires in COVID-19. Clones were sequenced by immunoSEQ multiplex PCR, and TCRdb holds only the in-frame ones, with some missing. The top ten hold about 7.8% of the sample, which has some 150,000 clones, 70% to 85% seen once. Germline CDR1 is LGHDT and CDR2 is YNNKEL (reference sequence). The V gene end was trimmed by 1 base and the J gene end by 4 bases; junction bases not matched to a gene: 13. CDR3 length equals 18 residues. This clone was seen more than once but under ten times. The specimen was peripheral blood. This TCR was recovered from a woman between 50 and 59 years old in a cohort sampled during active or convalescent COVID-19. This chain uses TRBV3-1 (or the pseudogene TRBV3-2) with TRBJ1-3; TRBD1 matches at 7 bases. CDR3 amino acids: CASSQVAQPRGVGNTIYF. The CDR3, as DNA: TGTGCCAGCAGCCAAGTCGCTCAGCCCAGGGGGGTAGGAAACACCATATATTTT.